This T cell receptor (beta chain) emerged from a study of shared clonotypes between healthy human individuals. CDR1 and CDR2 (germline): SGDLS, YYNGEE. V was cut by 3 bases and J by 4 bases, with 9 bases left in between. The CDR3 has 13 amino acids. Deep-level assay runs were performed. Researchers divided each subset's genomic DNA evenly across several immunoSEQ plates. Sequencing was performed with immunoSEQ multiplex PCR; in TCRdb, only in-frame clones are kept and a portion is missing. The table shows some 2 million clones, with approximately 94% occurring only once. In the naive CD8 group, cells lacked CD45RO and were positively selected for CCR7, so terminally differentiated effector memory CD45RA+ cells were left out. Only Caucasian adults living in Nashville, Tennessee made up the donor group.

The clonotype was recovered from a young man in good health. What was sequenced was naive CD8+ T cells sorted from blood. This chain connects TRBV9 to TRBJ2-3; D is unclear. CDR3 DNA sequence: TGTGCCAGCAGCGCCATGGGCCCAGATACGCAGTATTTT. Translated, it gives CASSAMGPDTQYF.